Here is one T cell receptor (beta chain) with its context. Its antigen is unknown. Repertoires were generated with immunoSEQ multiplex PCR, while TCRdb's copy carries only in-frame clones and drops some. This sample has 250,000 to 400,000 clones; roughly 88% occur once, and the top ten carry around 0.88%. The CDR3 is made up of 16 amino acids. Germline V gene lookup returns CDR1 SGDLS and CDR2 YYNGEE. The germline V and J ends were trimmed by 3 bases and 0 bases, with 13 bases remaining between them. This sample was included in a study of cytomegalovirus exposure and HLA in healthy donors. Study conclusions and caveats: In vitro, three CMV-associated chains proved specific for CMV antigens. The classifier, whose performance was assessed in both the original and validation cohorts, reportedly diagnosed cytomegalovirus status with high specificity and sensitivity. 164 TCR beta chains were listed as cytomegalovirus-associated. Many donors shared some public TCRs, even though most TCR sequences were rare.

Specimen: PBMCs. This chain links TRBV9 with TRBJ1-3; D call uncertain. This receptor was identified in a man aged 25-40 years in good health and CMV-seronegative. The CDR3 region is CASSALDISSGNTIYF. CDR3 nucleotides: TGTGCCAGCAGCGCACTAGACATTTCCTCTGGAAACACCATATATTTT.